The 29 T cell receptor beta chains listed next were all sequenced from one sample in a study of blood T cell repertoires in COVID-19. Assay: immunoSEQ multiplex PCR; the TCRdb copy retains only in-frame clones and omits some. The sample lists 97,000 or so clones, about 80% seen once, with 15% to 20% in the top ten. The sequencing sample was made of peripheral blood. The receptors derive from an elderly man with acute or convalescent COVID-19.

This chain links TRBV5-5 with TRBJ2-7; a possible D gene is TRBD2 (5 bases). Trimming shortened V by 2 bases and J by 0 bases, and 9 bases separated the two germline ends. The CDR3 has 14 amino acids. Germline assignment: CDR1 SGHKS and CDR2 YYEKEE (reference sequence). The CDR3 loop reads CASSLEGVSYEQYF. CDR3 nucleotide sequence: TGTGCCAGCAGCTTAGAGGGAGTCTCCTACGAGCAGTACTTC. Together with reference TRBV5-5 and TRBJ2-7, the CDR3 gives the full variable domain: DAGVTQSPTHLIKTRGQQVTLRCSPISGHKSVSWYQQVLGQGPQFIFQYYEKEERGRGNFPDRFSARQFPNYSSELNVNALLLGDSALYLCASSLEGVSYEQYFGPGTRLTVT.

The rearrangement links TRBV6-5 to TRBJ2-1; TRBD1 might be the D (5 bases). The germline V gene has CDR1 MNHEY and CDR2 SVGAGI. The CDR3 runs 13 residues. V lost 2 bases and J 8 bases, leaving 10 bases between the germline ends. The CDR3 DNA sequence: TGTGCCAGCAGTTACGCAGGGCCCCATGAGCAGTTCTTC. Its protein product is CASSYAGPHEQFF.

The CDR3: CASSPGGGGNQPQHF. CDR3 nucleotide sequence: TGTGCCAGTAGTCCCGGAGGGGGCGGCAATCAGCCCCAGCATTTT. This chain links TRBV19 with TRBJ1-5, with 7 nucleotides matching TRBD1. Unmatched junction bases numbered 6, after V lost 5 bases and J lost 2 bases. This CDR3 contains 15 residues. Germline V lookup: CDR1 LNHDA, CDR2 SQIVND (reference sequence).

This chain uses TRBV11-2 with TRBJ1-2; 10 bases line up with TRBD1. Germline values: CDR1 SGHAT, CDR2 FQNNGV. V was pared by 5 bases and J by 1 base, with 7 bases of the junction left unmatched. The CDR3 extends over 16 amino acids. This chain's CDR3 is CASSQGQGPSNYGYTF. The CDR3 nucleotides are TGTGCCAGCAGCCAGGGACAGGGGCCAAGTAACTATGGCTACACCTTC.

The rearrangement joins TRBV3-1 (or the pseudogene TRBV3-2) to TRBJ1-5; D gene ambiguous. Germline V gene lookup returns CDR1 LGHDT and CDR2 YNNKEL (reference sequence). The CDR3 spans 16 residues. V gave up 4 bases and J gave up 6 bases, with 19 bases separating them. In DNA, the CDR3 is TGTGCCAGCAGCCCCGTTCGCGATAAAGCTTCTCAGCCCCAGCATTTT. This codes for CASSPVRDKASQPQHF.

The gene calls are TRBV27 and TRBJ2-6; TRBD1 aligns across 9 bases. The CDR3 runs 19 residues. Looked up from germline, CDR1 is MNHEY and CDR2 is SMNVEV (reference sequence). The J segment lost 1 base and the V segment lost 6 bases, leaving 13 bases of the junction unmatched. The CDR3 coding sequence is TGTGCCAGCAGCCCGGTTGGGACAGGGCGATTGTCTGGGGCCAACGTCCTGACTTTC. This sequence encodes CASSPVGTGRLSGANVLTF.

The CDR3, as DNA: TGTGCCAGCAGCCCAGGACGGGGGAGGAATTCACCCCTCCACTTT. Amino acids: CASSPGRGRNSPLHF. The V call is TRBV7-2, the J call TRBJ1-6; D might be TRBD1 (5 bases). Per the germline V gene, CDR1 is SGHTA and CDR2 is FQGNSA. This CDR3 is built from 15 residues. V gave up 5 bases and J gave up 7 bases, with 15 bases separating them.

The chain joins TRBV10-2 to TRBJ2-5; D gene unclear. V dropped 4 bases and J dropped 2 bases, with 8 bases sitting between them. Germline assignment: CDR1 WSHSY and CDR2 SAAADI. The CDR3 contains 13 residues. CDR3 DNA sequence: TGCGCCAGCAGTGTAAAGAGACAAGAGACCCAGTACTTC. It specifies CASSVKRQETQYF.

The chain has TRBV4-3 and TRBJ2-7, with 7 bases identical to TRBD1. The germline gives CDR1 LGHNA, CDR2 YSLEER. The CDR3 is made up of 15 amino acids. Trimming took 0 bases from V and 1 from J; bases not matched to a gene: 3. In DNA form, the CDR3 reads TGCGCCAGCAGCCAAGATCCAGGGGGATCCTACGAGCAGTACTTC. As protein: CASSQDPGGSYEQYF.

The chain's CDR3 is CASSLGLAGDEQYF. DNA for the CDR3: TGTGCCAGCAGCTTGGGTTTAGCGGGAGACGAGCAGTACTTC. This chain links TRBV11-2 with TRBJ2-7; 9 bases fit TRBD2. The ends lost 3 bases at V and 5 bases at J; junction bases unmatched: 5. The V gene's germline CDR1 is SGHAT and CDR2 FQNNGV. CDR3 length: 14 amino acids.

Worth noting for this clone: Other DNA variants within this sample encode the same CDR3. The gene calls are TRBV12-3 or TRBV12-4 and TRBJ1-1; TRBD1 might be the D (5 bases). This CDR3 spans 13 amino acids. V was cut by 2 bases and J by 1 base, with 5 bases left in between. CDR3 in amino acids: CASSLQGNTEAFF. CDR3 in DNA: TGTGCCAGCAGTTTACAGGGGAACACTGAAGCTTTCTTT.

The chain recombines TRBV12-3 or TRBV12-4 with TRBJ2-3; D possibly corresponds to TRBD1 (7 bases). CDR3 length: 13 residues. Trimming left V 8 bases short and J 3 bases short, with 12 bases between. Here the CDR3 reads CASAGQLTDTQYF. As DNA, the CDR3 is TGTGCCAGCGCGGGACAGCTAACAGATACGCAGTATTTT.

The chain recombines TRBV7-8 with TRBJ1-5, with TRBD1 matching 10 bases. CDR3 length: 15 residues. Germline lookup yields CDR1 SGHVS and CDR2 FQNEAQ. The junction had 5 bases not matched to a gene; V was cut back by 5 bases and J by 4 bases. The CDR3 protein is CASSLGQGPNQPQHF. Written as DNA, the CDR3 is TGTGCCAGCAGCCTGGGACAGGGGCCAAATCAGCCCCAGCATTTT.

The chain carries TRBV5-1 and TRBJ1-1; 11 bases match TRBD1. CDR3 size: 16 residues. CDR1 SGHRS and CDR2 YFSETQ come from the germline V gene. The V segment lost 3 bases and the J segment 1 base; nucleotides outside the gene matches: 5. CDR3 bases: TGCGCCAGCAGCTCATATGGGACAGGGGGGAACACTGAAGCTTTCTTT. Translation gives CASSSYGTGGNTEAFF.

This chain uses TRBV24-1 with TRBJ2-5; 8 nucleotides match TRBD1. The CDR3 covers 16 residues. CDR1 is KGHDR, CDR2 SFDVKD, per germline. With V trimmed by 4 bases and J by 5 bases, 11 bases remained unmatched. The CDR3 region is CATSDPGTGGGETQYF. For the CDR3, the DNA is TGTGCCACCAGTGACCCTGGGACAGGTGGGGGGGAGACCCAGTACTTC.

The CDR3 sequence: CATSDPTGPGETQYF. The CDR3 coding sequence is TGTGCCACCAGTGATCCGACAGGGCCGGGGGAGACCCAGTACTTC. The gene calls are TRBV24-1 and TRBJ2-5; TRBD1 agrees at 7 bases. Germline V gene lookup returns CDR1 KGHDR and CDR2 SFDVKD. Losses at the gene ends were 3 bases for V and 5 bases for J; bases not matched to a gene: 8. The CDR3 totals 15 residues.

The chain carries TRBV2 and TRBJ2-2; D possibly corresponds to TRBD2 (5 bases). The CDR3 runs 15 residues. Between the trimmed V and J ends, which lost 1 base and 5 bases, there was a span of 11 bases. CDR1 and CDR2 (germline): SNHLY, FYNNEI. The CDR3 is CASSEGTVRTGELFF. In DNA, the CDR3 is TGTGCCAGCAGTGAAGGGACTGTTAGGACCGGGGAGCTGTTTTTT.

The chain recombines TRBV30 with TRBJ2-5, with D possibly matching TRBD1 (6 bases). The CDR3 is 12 residues long. V was cut by 5 bases and J by 3 bases, with 10 bases left in between. Germline V lookup: CDR1 GTSNPN, CDR2 SVGIG (reference sequence). CDR3 amino acids: CAWSRDKETQYF. CDR3 in DNA: TGTGCCTGGTCAAGGGACAAAGAGACCCAGTACTTC.

V gene TRBV7-2 combines with J gene TRBJ2-7; weak D call: TRBD1 (6 bases). There are 16 residues in the CDR3. The V end was cut by 5 bases, the J end by 4 bases, with 21 bases between. The germline V gene encodes CDR1 SGHTA and CDR2 FQGNSA. CDR3 sequence (DNA): TGTGCCAGCAGCCTTTTACAGACAGGACTCTCTTACGAGCAGTACTTC. Its translation: CASSLLQTGLSYEQYF.

V is TRBV5-1 and J is TRBJ1-1; unclear D gene. The length of the CDR3 is 14 residues. Germline loops: CDR1 SGHRS, CDR2 YFSETQ. Trimming took 7 bases from V and 3 from J, leaving 16 bases between them. Written as DNA, the CDR3 is TGCGCCAGCTTTCTTGGAGGAGCTGACACTGAAGCTTTCTTT. Amino acid sequence: CASFLGGADTEAFF.

The chain carries TRBV5-4 and TRBJ2-1; 7 nucleotides line up with TRBD1. The trim removed 0 bases at V and 1 base at J, leaving 7 bases unmatched. Germline values: CDR1 SGHNT, CDR2 YYREEE (reference sequence). The CDR3 runs to 17 residues. CDR3 in DNA: TGTGCCAGCAGCTTGGAGCCCGCAGGGGGTTCCTACAATGAGCAGTTCTTC. It specifies CASSLEPAGGSYNEQFF.

V gene TRBV5-6 combines with J gene TRBJ2-1; 9 bases match TRBD2. This CDR3 has 15 residues. In germline, CDR1 is SGHDT, CDR2 YYEEEE. Unmatched junction bases numbered 3, after V lost 0 bases and J lost 5 bases. CDR3 sequence: CASSLGLAANNEQFF. The CDR3 nucleotides are TGTGCCAGCAGCTTGGGACTAGCGGCAAACAATGAGCAGTTCTTC.

The genes are TRBV30 and TRBJ1-3; unclear D gene. CDR1 is GTSNPN and CDR2 is SVGIG in the germline V gene (reference sequence). This CDR3 has 11 residues. V lost 6 bases, J lost 1 base, and 4 bases lay in between. The CDR3 sequence is CACTSGNTIYF. The DNA of the CDR3 is TGTGCCTGTACTTCTGGAAACACCATATATTTT.

The chain joins TRBV3-1 (or the pseudogene TRBV3-2) to TRBJ2-7; D call uncertain. The CDR3 runs 13 residues. Trimming took 0 bases from V and 12 from J, leaving 15 bases between them. Germline CDR1 LGHDT, CDR2 YNNKEL (reference sequence). The DNA for the CDR3 is TGTGCCAGCAGCCAAGAACCCCGGAGAGACGTGTACTTC. This codes for CASSQEPRRDVYF.

The chain joins TRBV9 to TRBJ2-3; 16 bases align to TRBD2. V was pared by 4 bases and J by 5 bases, with 7 bases of the junction left unmatched. This CDR3 is built from 17 residues. Germline CDR1 and CDR2: SGDLS and YYNGEE. The CDR3 nucleotides are TGTGCCAGCAGCTCGGGGACTAGCGGGGGGGCCAAAGATACGCAGTATTTT. Amino acids: CASSSGTSGGAKDTQYF.

The V gene is TRBV6-2 or TRBV6-3, the J gene TRBJ1-1, with D unclear. The CDR3 extends over 14 amino acids. Per the germline V gene, CDR1 is MNHEY and CDR2 is SVGEGT. Trimming took 0 bases from V and 6 from J, leaving 11 bases between them. The CDR3 sequence: CASSYSTTGSEAFF. As DNA, the CDR3 is TGTGCCAGCAGTTACTCGACTACGGGGTCTGAAGCTTTCTTT.

The rearrangement uses TRBV3-1 (or the pseudogene TRBV3-2) and TRBJ1-1; TRBD1 might be the D (6 bases). The V gene lost 4 bases and the J gene lost 4 bases, with 13 bases spanning the gap. The CDR3 consists of 14 residues. Germline assignment: CDR1 LGHDT and CDR2 YNNKEL (reference sequence). The CDR3 region is CASSPGRGSTEAFF. In DNA form, the CDR3 reads TGTGCCAGCAGCCCGGGGAGGGGGAGCACTGAAGCTTTCTTT.

The chain recombines TRBV7-2 with TRBJ1-2; no clear D gene. The CDR3 extends over 19 amino acids. Trimming removed 0 bases at V and 0 bases at J, with 20 bases between. From germline, CDR1 is SGHTA and CDR2 FQGNSA. The CDR3 DNA follows: TGTGCCAGCAGCTTAGCAAGAAGTCAGCACGGGATTTCTAACTATGGCTACACCTTC. It yields the protein CASSLARSQHGISNYGYTF.

The chain couples TRBV5-1 to TRBJ2-7, with D uncertain. Germline lookup yields CDR1 SGHRS and CDR2 YFSETQ. Deletions cut 4 bases from V and 6 bases from J, with 14 bases between. The CDR3 totals 13 residues. Here the CDR3 reads CASSTSISSEQYF. Written as DNA, the CDR3 is TGCGCCAGCAGCACGTCAATTTCCAGCGAGCAGTACTTC.